Below are 11 T cell receptor beta chains sequenced from a single sample in a study of cytomegalovirus exposure and HLA in healthy donors. Primers included in the PCR were 60 Vbeta and 13 Jbeta primers. Sequenced by immunoSEQ multiplex PCR; TCRdb stores in-frame clones only, minus some. The data contain around 91,000 clones, around 78% of them singletons. Sequenced material: PBMCs. The receptors come from a male donor in good health and CMV-seropositive.

A word on this clone: Other DNA sequences in this specimen translate into the identical CDR3. The chain is built from TRBV2 and TRBJ1-2; 9 positions agree with TRBD1. Germline CDR1 is SNHLY and CDR2 is FYNNEI. Trimming removed 6 bases from V and 3 bases from J; junction bases left unmatched: 2. CDR3 length: 13 residues. This chain's CDR3 is CASRGQGDYGYTF. For the CDR3, the DNA is TGTGCCAGCAGGGGACAGGGCGACTATGGCTACACCTTC.

The V and J genes are TRBV28 and TRBJ2-2; 8 bases agree with TRBD1. The trim removed 4 bases at V and 5 bases at J, leaving 3 bases unmatched. The germline CDR1 and CDR2 sequences are MDHEN and SYDVKM. CDR3 length: 14 residues. The CDR3 bases are TGTGCCAGCAGTTCAACAGGGGGTACCGGGGAGCTGTTTTTT. Residues: CASSSTGGTGELFF.

A single count supports this clone. This chain links TRBV7-9 with TRBJ2-7, with 8 bases matching TRBD1. In germline, CDR1 is SEHNR, CDR2 FQNEAQ (reference sequence). There are 12 residues in the CDR3. The V and J ends lost 5 bases and 7 bases, in that order; junction bases with no gene match: 4. The CDR3, as DNA: TGTGCCAGCAGCACCGGACAGGGTGAGCAGTACTTC. Amino acid sequence: CASSTGQGEQYF.

The chain has TRBV5-6 and TRBJ2-5, with TRBD1 matching over 10 bases. The CDR3 is made up of 14 amino acids. Germline loops: CDR1 SGHDT, CDR2 YYEEEE. Trimming at V came to 7 bases and at J to 2 bases, leaving 5 bases not matched to a gene. As DNA, the CDR3 is TGTGCCAGCTGCAGGGGACAGGGGCAAGAGACCCAGTACTTC. Protein sequence: CASCRGQGQETQYF. Filled out from reference TRBV5-6 and TRBJ2-5, the complete variable domain reads DAGVTQSPTHLIKTRGQQVTLRCSPKSGHDTVSWYQQALGQGPQFIFQYYEEEERQRGNFPDRFSGHQFPNYSSELNVNALLLGDSALYLCASCRGQGQETQYFGPGTRLLVL.

This chain joins TRBV13 and TRBJ1-1; perhaps TRBD1 as D (6 bases). Germline CDR1 reads PRHDT; CDR2 reads FYEKMQ (reference sequence). V lost 1 base and J lost 5, with 20 bases in between. The CDR3 sequence is 17 residues long. The CDR3 bases are TGTGCCAGCAGCTTAGCCTCCACAGGGTCATTGTGGACTGAAGCTTTCTTT. Translation: CASSLASTGSLWTEAFF.

The chain is built from TRBV4-1 and TRBJ2-3; weak D call: TRBD2 (6 bases). This CDR3 has 16 residues. Germline CDR1 and CDR2: MGHRA and YSYEKL. Deletions cut 1 base from V and 4 bases from J, with 15 bases between. CDR3 loop: CASSQGPAGGADTQYF. The CDR3 DNA reads TGCGCCAGCAGCCAAGGACCAGCAGGAGGGGCAGATACGCAGTATTTT.

The chain is built from TRBV4-3 and TRBJ2-7; D gene ambiguous. There are 15 residues in the CDR3. Germline V gene sequence: CDR1 LGHNA, CDR2 YSLEER. V was shortened by 2 bases and J by 0 bases, with 11 bases between the two germline ends. The CDR3 sequence: CASSQLPGDSYEQYF. The CDR3 coding sequence is TGCGCCAGCAGCCAACTTCCGGGTGACTCCTACGAGCAGTACTTC.

This clone was seen just once. V and J are TRBV5-1 and TRBJ2-7; 10 bases are a match to TRBD1. The germline CDR1 and CDR2 sequences are SGHRS and YFSETQ. The ends lost 0 bases at V and 3 bases at J; junction bases unmatched: 3. The CDR3 loop spans 15 amino acids. DNA of the CDR3: TGCGCCAGCAGCTTGGAGGGACAGGGGTTCTACGAGCAGTACTTC. Amino acids: CASSLEGQGFYEQYF.

CDR3 DNA sequence: TGTGCCTGGAGGCACAGGGGGCTTGATGAGCAGTTCTTC. This encodes CAWRHRGLDEQFF. This chain connects TRBV30 to TRBJ2-1; 9 nucleotides align to TRBD1. Trimming at V came to 3 bases and at J to 8 bases, leaving 5 bases not matched to a gene. Looked up from germline, CDR1 is GTSNPN and CDR2 is SVGIG (reference sequence). The CDR3 is 13 amino acids.

This chain connects TRBV27 to TRBJ1-2, with TRBD1 matching 8 bases. The trim removed 4 bases at V and 7 bases at J, leaving 5 bases unmatched. Germline CDR1 is MNHEY and CDR2 is SMNVEV (reference sequence). This CDR3 is built from 13 residues. The CDR3 DNA sequence: TGTGCCAGCAGTTACAGGGGGATAAGTGGCTACACCTTC. It translates to CASSYRGISGYTF.

The rearrangement links TRBV7-9 to TRBJ1-2; TRBD1 might be the D (6 bases). In germline, CDR1 is SEHNR, CDR2 FQNEAQ (reference sequence). The CDR3 sequence is 14 residues long. The V end was cut by 4 bases, the J end by 4 bases, with 13 bases between. CDR3 nucleotides: TGTGCCAGCAGCTCCCGGGGAGGGGGCTATGGCTACACCTTC. Amino acids: CASSSRGGGYGYTF.